This T cell receptor beta chain was recorded in a study of T-cell memory formation after mild COVID-19 (dated by TCRdb to the early 2020s). Study-level background: TCR sequence clusters from the two donors were found to be largely donor specific. The cohort comprised two young, previously healthy adult volunteers, one female and one male. In a couple of donors, T-cell clones that expanded and contracted after mild COVID-19 were followed by sequencing TCRalpha and TCRbeta repertoires longitudinally. The investigation overall reported the following: Contracting CD4+ clones were located mainly in the CM and EM memory subsets, whereas CD8+ clones were found to be enriched in EMRA. Clones that contracted from day 15 to 85 showed balanced CD4/CD8 phenotypes, whereas a second wave of clones that expanded from day 15 to 37 leaned towards CD4+. The study included only two mild cases, and larger cohorts that include severe cases with pre-infection samples were judged to be necessary. SARS-CoV-2 specificity of the second-wave clones peaking on day 37 was not confirmed. Some responding clones were detected in pre-infection memory, which suggested that pre-existing cross-reactive memory T cells had joined the SARS-CoV-2 response.

This sample was sequenced with an Illumina NovaSeq 6000. cDNA libraries for TCRalpha and TCRbeta were prepared by 5'RACE using constant-segment primers, with sample barcodes and unique molecular identifiers added. RNA was extracted from every sample with Trizol reagent. Amplification of the libraries took two PCR steps, and the second step added a second sample barcode plus Illumina TruSeq adapters. Sequencing of libraries was performed on an Illumina NovaSeq with 2 x 150 bp paired-end reads. As for the authors' bioinformatics: With migec v1.2.7, reads were demultiplexed and then collapsed into UMI-guided consensus sequences. With mixcr v2.1.11, UMI consensuses were aligned to TRA and TRB V and J templates and assembled into clonotypes. A clonotype was counted as expanded or contracted only when both edgeR and NoisET called the clonotype significant, with the noise models trained on biological replicates. edgeR calls used a false discovery rate-adjusted p below 0.01 and a log2 fold-change threshold of 1. As an exploratory analysis of dynamics, max-normalized trajectories of the 1000 most abundant clonotypes were examined by PCA with hierarchical clustering. Separately sequenced CD4+ and CD8+ repertoires were used to assign the CD4 or CD8 phenotype of responding clones. TCRdb reprocessed the public reads (quality trimming at Q25 with fastp, clone calling with MiXCR) and kept in-frame beta chains. Rows are unified per CDR3 protein, each entry keeping the most common DNA and genes. These V and J calls are TCRdb output, not the study's own analysis. The sample yields some 600,000 distinct CDR3 sequences; roughly a sixth were counted once. Around 8.1% of the sample belongs to the ten largest clones.

PBMCs were isolated by Ficoll-Paque density gradient centrifugation. V is clipped by 4 bases and J by 8 bases, and the sequence between their germline boundaries is 15 bases long. CDR1 SGHAT and CDR2 FQNNGV were looked up in the germline V gene. Inclusive of the bounding cysteine and phenylalanine, the CDR3 is 13 residues long. The sequence is cut down to CDR3 DNA, 39 bases in frame from base 1. To note about this clonotype: This receptor's antigen is unknown. No base quality information exists; no much larger clone differs at one position.

The material sequenced was PBMCs or a T cell subset sorted from them (not recorded which). This sequence was found in an adult woman who had mild COVID-19 (a few samples of this study predate the infection). The sample titles of this study are shuffled in the database, so cell type and time point are left out; the donor was told from shared clones. This receptor chain uses TRBV11-2 and TRBJ2-7, with the D gene too uncertain to name. The sequenced DNA is TGTGCCAGCAGCTCCGAACCATCGGTTCAGCAGTACTTC. This sequence encodes CASSSEPSVQQYF.